Listed below are T cell receptor beta chains from one sample, sequenced in a study of blood T cells in healthy people across ages. MiXCR, run by TCRdb on the 5' RACE reads, gives a single entry per CDR3 protein. The sample has more than 1.4 million distinct CDR3 sequences, roughly 45% seen once. Sequenced material: blood. Every receptor here comes from a woman under 30 in good health. CDR3s include the opening cysteine and the closing phenylalanine or tryptophan. The D gene is left open where the match is weak. Size is omitted from some rows. Given values are once, few, many or a class for expanded clones.

len: 15
j_gene: TRBJ2-7
d_gene: .
v_gene: TRBV11-3
abundance: .
CDR3nt: TGTGCCAGCAGCTTGTCGGCAGGGGAAGCCTACGAGCAGTACTTC
CDR3aa: CASSLSAGEAYEQYF

len: 17
j_gene: TRBJ2-7
d_gene: TRBD2
v_gene: TRBV4-2
abundance: few
CDR3nt: TGTGCCAGCAGGGAAAAGGTTAGCGGGACACTCTCCTACGAGCAGTACTTC
CDR3aa: CASREKVSGTLSYEQYF

len: 12
j_gene: TRBJ1-5
d_gene: .
v_gene: TRBV12-3/TRBV12-4
abundance: many
CDR3nt: TGTGCCAGCAGTTCCTTGGGTCAGCCCCAGCATTTT
CDR3aa: CASSSLGQPQHF

len: 19
j_gene: TRBJ2-4
d_gene: TRBD1
v_gene: TRBV10-1
abundance: few
CDR3nt: TGCGCCAGCAGTGAGTCGAGCGGGACAGGGAACTTCGGCAAAAACATTCAGTACTTC
CDR3aa: CASSESSGTGNFGKNIQYF

len: 16
j_gene: TRBJ2-3
d_gene: .
v_gene: TRBV20-1
abundance: .
CDR3nt: TGCAGTACTAATTTACGGGACCAACGTCCCACAGATACGCAGTATTTT
CDR3aa: CSTNLRDQRPTDTQYF

len: 15
j_gene: TRBJ2-5
d_gene: TRBD2
v_gene: TRBV7-2
abundance: .
CDR3nt: TGTGCCAGCAGCGCGACTAGCGGGAGGGCCAATGAGCAGTACTTC
CDR3aa: CASSATSGRANEQYF

len: 13
j_gene: TRBJ2-7
d_gene: .
v_gene: TRBV6-1
abundance: few
CDR3nt: TGTGCCAGCAGTGCCGAGGGGGGCTACGAGCAGTACTTC
CDR3aa: CASSAEGGYEQYF

len: 16
j_gene: TRBJ2-3
d_gene: TRBD2
v_gene: TRBV12-3/TRBV12-4
abundance: .
CDR3nt: TGTGCCAGCAGTTTGACTAGCGGGGGAATCACAGATACGCAGTATTTT
CDR3aa: CASSLTSGGITDTQYF

len: 16
j_gene: TRBJ2-1
d_gene: TRBD2
v_gene: TRBV20-1
abundance: .
CDR3nt: TGCAGTGCTAGAGTTTCGACTAGCGGGGGATACAATGAGCAGTTCTTC
CDR3aa: CSARVSTSGGYNEQFF

len: 15
j_gene: TRBJ2-3
d_gene: TRBD1
v_gene: TRBV7-2
abundance: .
CDR3nt: TGTGCCAGCAGCTTAGTGGGACAGGGAACAGATTCGCAGTATTTT
CDR3aa: CASSLVGQGTDSQYF

len: 17
j_gene: TRBJ2-6
d_gene: .
v_gene: TRBV3-1
abundance: .
CDR3nt: TGTGCCAGCAGCCAAGATTTAGGACTGGCTGGGGCCAACGTCCTGACTTTC
CDR3aa: CASSQDLGLAGANVLTF

len: 14
j_gene: TRBJ2-3
d_gene: TRBD2
v_gene: TRBV7-2
abundance: .
CDR3nt: TGTGCCAGCAGGGGGGGGGGACTCACAGATACGCAGTATTTT
CDR3aa: CASRGGGLTDTQYF

len: 15
j_gene: TRBJ1-6
d_gene: .
v_gene: TRBV6-5
abundance: few
CDR3nt: TGTGCCAGCAGTTACGAGGCGCCCTATAATTCACCCCTCCACTTT
CDR3aa: CASSYEAPYNSPLHF

len: 14
j_gene: TRBJ2-1
d_gene: .
v_gene: TRBV2
abundance: .
CDR3nt: TGTGCCAGCCGGCGGGACAGTACCTACAATGAGCAGTTCTTC
CDR3aa: CASRRDSTYNEQFF

len: 19
j_gene: TRBJ1-5
d_gene: .
v_gene: TRBV27
abundance: .
CDR3nt: TGTGCCAGCAGTTTATCGGGGATAAGAGGCCAGCTCTTTAATCAGCCCCAGCATTTT
CDR3aa: CASSLSGIRGQLFNQPQHF

len: 17
j_gene: TRBJ2-7
d_gene: TRBD2
v_gene: TRBV6-1
abundance: .
CDR3nt: TGTGCCAGCAGTCCAGGGAAAACTAGCGGGATATACAATGAGCAGTACTTC
CDR3aa: CASSPGKTSGIYNEQYF

len: 13
j_gene: TRBJ1-2
d_gene: TRBD1
v_gene: TRBV29-1
abundance: few
CDR3nt: TGCAGCGTCCCCTCCAGACAGGGGGAAGGCTACACCTTC
CDR3aa: CSVPSRQGEGYTF

len: 19
j_gene: TRBJ1-2
d_gene: .
v_gene: TRBV29-1
abundance: once
CDR3nt: TGCAGCGTTGATTACATCTTAGTACAGGGAGGGTACACTAACTATGGCTACACCTTC
CDR3aa: CSVDYILVQGGYTNYGYTF

len: 14
j_gene: TRBJ2-4
d_gene: .
v_gene: TRBV28
abundance: few
CDR3nt: TGTGCCAGCAGTCCCGGGTCGTCCAAAAACATTCAGTACTTC
CDR3aa: CASSPGSSKNIQYF

len: 14
j_gene: TRBJ2-5
d_gene: .
v_gene: TRBV12-3/TRBV12-4
abundance: .
CDR3nt: TGTGCCAGCAGTTGGAGTTGGGGAGGCGAGACCCAGTACTTC
CDR3aa: CASSWSWGGETQYF

len: 13
j_gene: TRBJ2-1
d_gene: TRBD2
v_gene: TRBV29-1
abundance: .
CDR3nt: TGCAGCGTTGAAGGAGGGAGGGCCCGTGAGCAGTTCTTC
CDR3aa: CSVEGGRAREQFF

len: 15
j_gene: TRBJ1-5
d_gene: TRBD1
v_gene: TRBV12-3/TRBV12-4
abundance: .
CDR3nt: TGTGCCAGCAGTTTAAGGGGGCGGGCATATCAGCCCCAGCATTTT
CDR3aa: CASSLRGRAYQPQHF

len: 16
j_gene: TRBJ1-5
d_gene: .
v_gene: TRBV20-1
abundance: .
CDR3nt: TGCAGTGCTAGAGACCTCCCGCCCGAGGCTTGGGGGCCCCAGCATTTT
CDR3aa: CSARDLPPEAWGPQHF

len: 14
j_gene: TRBJ1-5
d_gene: .
v_gene: TRBV12-3/TRBV12-4
abundance: .
CDR3nt: TGTGCCAGCTTAGGGTCTAAAGGTGGCCAGCCCCAGCATTTT
CDR3aa: CASLGSKGGQPQHF

len: 14
j_gene: TRBJ2-2
d_gene: .
v_gene: TRBV9
abundance: few
CDR3nt: TGTGCCAGCAGCGTAGTTGGGGAGGCCGGGGAGCTGTTTTTT
CDR3aa: CASSVVGEAGELFF

len: 15
j_gene: TRBJ2-3
d_gene: TRBD2
v_gene: TRBV14
abundance: few
CDR3nt: TGTGCCAGCAGCCGCGGTAGCGGGAACACAGATACGCAGTATTTT
CDR3aa: CASSRGSGNTDTQYF

len: 15
j_gene: TRBJ1-1
d_gene: .
v_gene: TRBV10-3
abundance: once
CDR3nt: TGTGCCATCAGTGAGTCAAATTTAGGGCGCACTGAAGCTTTCTTT
CDR3aa: CAISESNLGRTEAFF

len: 14
j_gene: TRBJ1-1
d_gene: .
v_gene: TRBV29-1
abundance: .
CDR3nt: TGCAGCGTTGAAGGGTCCACTCTTAACACTGAAGCTTTCTTT
CDR3aa: CSVEGSTLNTEAFF

len: 14
j_gene: TRBJ2-7
d_gene: .
v_gene: TRBV7-2
abundance: .
CDR3nt: TGTGCCAGCAGCGCGGGACAATACGCGAGCGAGCAGTACTTC
CDR3aa: CASSAGQYASEQYF

len: 16
j_gene: TRBJ2-1
d_gene: .
v_gene: TRBV4-2
abundance: .
CDR3nt: TGTGCCAGCAGCCTTACGCAGGAGGGCCTTTACAATGAGCAGTTCTTC
CDR3aa: CASSLTQEGLYNEQFF

len: 15
j_gene: TRBJ2-7
d_gene: .
v_gene: TRBV6-5
abundance: .
CDR3nt: TGTGCCAGCAGTTACTTGGGTCAAAGCTCCTACGAGCAGTACTTC
CDR3aa: CASSYLGQSSYEQYF

len: 16
j_gene: TRBJ2-2
d_gene: .
v_gene: TRBV5-1
abundance: few
CDR3nt: TGCGCCAGCAGCTTCGGAGTCAGAGTAAACACCGGGGAGCTGTTTTTT
CDR3aa: CASSFGVRVNTGELFF

len: 13
j_gene: TRBJ2-7
d_gene: TRBD1
v_gene: TRBV5-1
abundance: .
CDR3nt: TGCGCCAGCGGCGAAACAGGGGGGTACGAGCAGTACTTC
CDR3aa: CASGETGGYEQYF

len: 15
j_gene: TRBJ2-1
d_gene: .
v_gene: TRBV29-1
abundance: .
CDR3nt: TGCAGCGTCGCGACTGGGCCCGGGTCCTACAATGAGCAGTTCTTC
CDR3aa: CSVATGPGSYNEQFF

len: 14
j_gene: TRBJ1-1
d_gene: .
v_gene: TRBV20-1
abundance: .
CDR3nt: TGCAGTGCTAGAGAGGGGAACGGGAACACTGAAGCTTTCTTT
CDR3aa: CSAREGNGNTEAFF

len: 12
j_gene: TRBJ1-1
d_gene: .
v_gene: TRBV10-3
abundance: few
CDR3nt: TGTGCCATCAGTGACAGTACTACTGAAGCTTTCTTT
CDR3aa: CAISDSTTEAFF

len: 14
j_gene: TRBJ1-1
d_gene: TRBD1
v_gene: TRBV18
abundance: .
CDR3nt: TGTGCCAGCTCAAGAGAACAGGGGAAAACTGAAGCTTTCTTT
CDR3aa: CASSREQGKTEAFF

len: 13
j_gene: TRBJ2-7
d_gene: TRBD2
v_gene: TRBV20-1
abundance: .
CDR3nt: TGCAGTGCTACTAGCGGGAGATTGAACGAGCAGTACTTC
CDR3aa: CSATSGRLNEQYF

len: 15
j_gene: TRBJ1-4
d_gene: .
v_gene: TRBV6-2/TRBV6-3
abundance: .
CDR3nt: TGTGCCAGCACCAGGGGCGCTTCTTTTTACGAAAAACTGTTTTTT
CDR3aa: CASTRGASFYEKLFF

len: 14
j_gene: TRBJ1-4
d_gene: .
v_gene: TRBV27
abundance: .
CDR3nt: TGTGCCAGCAGTTTAGTTGCCAGAGGTGAAAAACTGTTTTTT
CDR3aa: CASSLVARGEKLFF

len: 16
j_gene: TRBJ2-1
d_gene: .
v_gene: TRBV12-3/TRBV12-4
abundance: .
CDR3nt: TGTGCCAGCAGTTTAGTCGGAGGGACCCCTCGCAATGAGCAGTTCTTC
CDR3aa: CASSLVGGTPRNEQFF

len: 16
j_gene: TRBJ2-5
d_gene: TRBD1
v_gene: TRBV5-1
abundance: few
CDR3nt: TGCGCCAGCAGCCGACCCTCGGGACAGTCAACGGAGACCCAGTACTTC
CDR3aa: CASSRPSGQSTETQYF

len: 15
j_gene: TRBJ2-3
d_gene: .
v_gene: TRBV10-3
abundance: .
CDR3nt: TGTGCCATCAGTGAAAGGGGGGGAGAAGGAGATACGCAGTATTTT
CDR3aa: CAISERGGEGDTQYF

len: 16
j_gene: TRBJ2-7
d_gene: TRBD2
v_gene: TRBV6-5
abundance: few
CDR3nt: TGTGCCAGCAGTTACTTCCCTAGCGGGAGCTCCTACGAGCAGTACTTC
CDR3aa: CASSYFPSGSSYEQYF

len: 14
j_gene: TRBJ1-4
d_gene: TRBD1
v_gene: TRBV20-1
abundance: few
CDR3nt: TGCAGTCCTCAAGGACAGGGGGGAGATGAAAAACTGTTTTTT
CDR3aa: CSPQGQGGDEKLFF

len: 15
j_gene: TRBJ2-5
d_gene: TRBD1
v_gene: TRBV6-1
abundance: .
CDR3nt: TGTGCCAGCAGTAAGACAGGGGGCCTTGAAGAGACCCAGTACTTC
CDR3aa: CASSKTGGLEETQYF

len: 11
j_gene: TRBJ2-7
d_gene: .
v_gene: TRBV20-1
abundance: few
CDR3nt: TGCAGTGCCTGGGCCTCCTACGAGCAGTACTTC
CDR3aa: CSAWASYEQYF

len: 18
j_gene: TRBJ2-5
d_gene: TRBD2
v_gene: TRBV7-2
abundance: few
CDR3nt: TGTGCCAGCAGCCCCTGGGGCCTAGCGGGGGACTCACAAGAGACCCAGTACTTC
CDR3aa: CASSPWGLAGDSQETQYF

len: 16
j_gene: TRBJ2-3
d_gene: .
v_gene: TRBV27
abundance: .
CDR3nt: TGTGCCAGCAGTTCACGAACACAGAGATACGCAGATACGCAGTATTTT
CDR3aa: CASSSRTQRYADTQYF

len: 15
j_gene: TRBJ2-5
d_gene: TRBD1
v_gene: TRBV20-1
abundance: .
CDR3nt: TGCAGTGCTCTCAGACAGGGTTCCCGGGAAGAGACCCAGTACTTC
CDR3aa: CSALRQGSREETQYF

len: 16
j_gene: TRBJ2-1
d_gene: .
v_gene: TRBV5-6
abundance: .
CDR3nt: TGTGCCAGCAGGTTTACCTTGGGGCCGGGGGACAATGAGCAGTTCTTC
CDR3aa: CASRFTLGPGDNEQFF

len: 13
j_gene: TRBJ2-1
d_gene: .
v_gene: TRBV7-9
abundance: .
CDR3nt: TGTGCCAGCGTGGGGCGGTCATACAATGAGCAGTTCTTC
CDR3aa: CASVGRSYNEQFF

len: 16
j_gene: TRBJ2-1
d_gene: TRBD2
v_gene: TRBV20-1
abundance: .
CDR3nt: TGCAGTGCTAGAGCAAGCGGGAGCAGGTCCTACAATGAGCAGTTCTTC
CDR3aa: CSARASGSRSYNEQFF

len: 16
j_gene: TRBJ2-7
d_gene: TRBD2
v_gene: TRBV27
abundance: .
CDR3nt: TGTGCCAGCAGTTTAACGTCGGGGAGGGCTTCCTACGAGCAGTACTTC
CDR3aa: CASSLTSGRASYEQYF